This T cell receptor (beta chain) was captured by sequencing in a study of OX40 agonist ivuxolimab in advanced cancers. In the study overall: Dose-escalation subjects each had hepatocellular carcinoma, melanoma, renal cell or head and neck cancer.

The V and J ends lost 4 bases and 6 bases, in that order; junction bases with no gene match: 17. The CDR3 loop spans 17 amino acids. Germline lookup yields CDR1 LGHNA and CDR2 YNFKEQ. A note on this clone: Antigen specificity is unknown.

Broader study findings: Doses of 0.1 to 3.0 mg/kg were accompanied by clonal expansion of CD4+ and CD8+ blood T cells by week 6.

Using immunoSEQ multiplex PCR, the repertoire was profiled, and TCRdb retains in-frame clones only, with some absent. The table records about 51,000 clones, 70% to 80% of them present only once. The receptor's source is an adult with an advanced solid tumor such as melanoma, head and neck, liver or kidney cancer. Sequenced material: CD4+ or CD8+ T cells sorted from blood, taken in a trial of the OX40 agonist ivuxolimab. The rearrangement uses TRBV4-2 and TRBJ1-2; 7 bases agree with TRBD1. The CDR3, as DNA: TGTGCCAGCAGCCCGCAGGCGGCAGGGGGTAGTATACATGGCTACACCTTC. Protein: CASSPQAAGGSIHGYTF.